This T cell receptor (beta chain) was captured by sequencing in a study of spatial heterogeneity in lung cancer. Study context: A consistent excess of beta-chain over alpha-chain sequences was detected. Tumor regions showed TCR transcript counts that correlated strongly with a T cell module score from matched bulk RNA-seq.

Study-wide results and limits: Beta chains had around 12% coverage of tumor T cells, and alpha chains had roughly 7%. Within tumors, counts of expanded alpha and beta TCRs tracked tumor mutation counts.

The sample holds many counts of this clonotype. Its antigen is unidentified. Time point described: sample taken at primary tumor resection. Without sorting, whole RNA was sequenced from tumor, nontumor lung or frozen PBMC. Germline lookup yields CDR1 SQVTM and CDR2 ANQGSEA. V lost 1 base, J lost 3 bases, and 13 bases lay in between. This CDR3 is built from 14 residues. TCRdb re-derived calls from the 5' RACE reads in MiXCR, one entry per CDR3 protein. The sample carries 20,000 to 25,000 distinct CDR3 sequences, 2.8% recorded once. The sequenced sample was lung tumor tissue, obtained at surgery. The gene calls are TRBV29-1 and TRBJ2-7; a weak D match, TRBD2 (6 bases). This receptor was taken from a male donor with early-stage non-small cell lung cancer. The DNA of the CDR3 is TGCAGCGTTGAAGGTGGTCAGGGACTCTACGAGCAGTACTTC. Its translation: CSVEGGQGLYEQYF.